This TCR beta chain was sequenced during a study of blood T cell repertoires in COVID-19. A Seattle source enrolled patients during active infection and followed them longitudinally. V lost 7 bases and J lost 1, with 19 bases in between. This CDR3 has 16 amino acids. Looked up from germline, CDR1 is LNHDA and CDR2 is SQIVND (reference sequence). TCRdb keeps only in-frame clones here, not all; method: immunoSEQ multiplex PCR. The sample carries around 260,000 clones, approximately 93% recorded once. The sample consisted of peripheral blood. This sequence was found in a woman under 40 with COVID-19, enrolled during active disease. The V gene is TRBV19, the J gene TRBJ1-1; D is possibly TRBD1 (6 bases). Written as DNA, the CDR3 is TGTGCCAGTATTTCGACCCCAGGCAGGGGGAACACTGAAGCTTTCTTT. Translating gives CASISTPGRGNTEAFF.